The 24 T cell receptor beta chains listed next were all sequenced from one sample in a study of T cell responses to AZD1222 COVID-19 vaccine. TCRdb keeps only in-frame clones here, not all; method: immunoSEQ multiplex PCR. The sample has approximately 120,000 clones; about 94% are singletons. Sequenced material: peripheral blood, taken on day 0 of AZD1222 vaccination. The receptors derive from an adult in good health.

The rearrangement links TRBV5-4 to TRBJ1-2; 10 positions agree with TRBD1. The CDR3 loop spans 14 amino acids. J was trimmed by 7 bases and V by 0 bases; bases with no gene match: 3. Germline values: CDR1 SGHNT, CDR2 YYREEE (reference sequence). In nucleotides, the CDR3 is TGTGCCAGCAGCTTGGGACAGGGGGCAGGTGGCTACACCTTC. Amino acid sequence: CASSLGQGAGGYTF.

The chain carries TRBV10-1 and TRBJ2-3; 8 bases line up with TRBD1. Germline CDR1 WNHNN, CDR2 SYGVQD (reference sequence). This CDR3 is built from 14 residues. V shed 6 bases, J shed 2 bases, and the junction held 4 bases outside the gene matches. CDR3 in DNA: TGCGCCAGCAGCCGGGACAGGACCACAGATACGCAGTATTTT. Residues: CASSRDRTTDTQYF.

The V call is TRBV5-5, the J call TRBJ1-2, with a tentative D call TRBD1 (5 bases). This CDR3 has 16 residues. Germline lookup yields CDR1 SGHKS and CDR2 YYEKEE (reference sequence). The V and J ends lost 4 bases and 6 bases respectively, with 22 bases between them. CDR3 nucleotides: TGTGCCAGCAGCGAGTTCGGGGCTTTAAATATCCATGGCTACACCTTC. Translating it yields CASSEFGALNIHGYTF.

The chain couples TRBV5-1 to TRBJ2-5; D call uncertain. The length of the CDR3 is 13 residues. The ends were cut back, 2 bases at V and 5 bases at J, with 10 bases in the middle. CDR1 is SGHRS, CDR2 YFSETQ, per germline. The CDR3 sequence: CASSFSISETQYF. CDR3 DNA sequence: TGCGCCAGCAGCTTTAGCATTTCGGAGACCCAGTACTTC.

This chain uses TRBV12-3 or TRBV12-4 with TRBJ1-5; no definite D call. The CDR3 is 13 residues long. The V end lost 4 bases, the J end lost 7 bases, and 11 bases lay between the germline ends. CDR3 DNA sequence: TGTGCCAGCAGTTATAGGGTCTCGCAGCCCCAGCATTTT. It translates to CASSYRVSQPQHF.

The chain employs TRBV30 and TRBJ1-4; D remains unclear. The germline CDR1 and CDR2 sequences are GTSNPN and SVGIG (reference sequence). V shed 4 bases and J shed 4 bases, with 10 bases lying between them. The CDR3 has 13 amino acids. The CDR3 DNA sequence: TGTGCCTGGACGGAGGGAGGTAATGAAAAACTGTTTTTT. Protein sequence: CAWTEGGNEKLFF.

The chain joins TRBV6-1 to TRBJ2-7, with D perhaps TRBD2 (7 bases). CDR1 and CDR2 from the germline V gene are MNHNS and SASEGT. The CDR3 consists of 12 residues. V was clipped by 3 bases and J by 5 bases, with 8 bases between them. CDR3: CASSDGGHEQYF. CDR3 bases: TGTGCCAGCAGTGACGGGGGGCACGAGCAGTACTTC.

This rearrangement joins TRBV30 to TRBJ1-6; 7 bases align to TRBD1. Losses at the gene ends were 0 bases for V and 9 bases for J; bases not matched to a gene: 5. The CDR3 consists of 14 residues. Germline CDR1 GTSNPN, CDR2 SVGIG (reference sequence). The CDR3 nucleotides are TGTGCCTGGAGTGTCAGGGGGAGTTTTTCACCCCTCCACTTT. Protein: CAWSVRGSFSPLHF.

The chain joins TRBV7-8 to TRBJ2-3; D remains unclear. The length of the CDR3 is 16 residues. The ends were cut back, 3 bases at V and 3 bases at J, with 16 bases in the middle. Germline V gives CDR1 SGHVS, CDR2 FQNEAQ. The CDR3 protein is CASSFASRSVTDTQYF. The DNA for the CDR3 is TGTGCCAGCAGCTTCGCTAGTCGGTCGGTAACAGATACGCAGTATTTT.

This clone appeared once. The chain recombines TRBV10-3 with TRBJ1-1; D unresolved. V dropped 3 bases and J dropped 0 bases, with 8 bases sitting between them. The CDR3 totals 14 residues. Germline V gene data show CDR1 as ENHRY and CDR2 as SYGVKD. The CDR3 DNA reads TGTGCCATCAGTGACCCGGGAATGAACACTGAAGCTTTCTTT. Encoded protein: CAISDPGMNTEAFF.

DNA of the CDR3: TGTGCCAGCAGCGACTTTCCGGGACTAGCGGGGGGGCAGTATTTT. Its translation is CASSDFPGLAGGQYF. The chain recombines TRBV9 with TRBJ2-3; TRBD2 matches at 15 bases. The CDR3 totals 15 residues. Germline loops: CDR1 SGDLS, CDR2 YYNGEE. Germline trimming cut 3 bases from V and 11 bases from J; bases unmatched to any gene: 7.

The chain has TRBV9 and TRBJ1-4, with D possibly matching TRBD1 (5 bases). The CDR3 runs 14 residues. CDR1 SGDLS and CDR2 YYNGEE come from the germline V gene. Trimming cost V 3 bases and J 2 bases, with 8 bases left between them. CDR3 bases: TGTGCCAGCAGCGACCGGGACACTAATGAAAAACTGTTTTTT. Its translation: CASSDRDTNEKLFF.

The rearrangement joins TRBV11-2 to TRBJ1-1, with D possibly being TRBD1 (6 bases). The V gene lost 1 base and the J gene lost 6 bases, with 6 bases spanning the gap. CDR3 length: 12 residues. Germline values: CDR1 SGHAT, CDR2 FQNNGV. For the CDR3, the DNA is TGTGCCAGCAGCTTAGCAGGGGCTGAAGCTTTCTTT. Translating it yields CASSLAGAEAFF.

The gene calls are TRBV2 and TRBJ1-2; D is unresolved. CDR1 is SNHLY, CDR2 FYNNEI, per germline. Trimming took 8 bases from V and 6 from J, leaving 19 bases between them. The CDR3 is 14 residues long. CDR3 residues: CASSKLPIGDGYTF. The CDR3 DNA is TGTGCCAGCTCCAAGCTCCCAATCGGCGATGGCTACACCTTC.

J is TRBJ1-1 and V is TRBV9, with D unclear. Trimming cost V 3 bases and J 1 base, with 10 bases left between them. This CDR3 spans 14 amino acids. CDR1 SGDLS and CDR2 YYNGEE come from the germline V gene. The CDR3 loop reads CASSASPGNTEAFF. CDR3 in DNA: TGTGCCAGCAGCGCGTCCCCAGGGAACACTGAAGCTTTCTTT.

The rearrangement joins TRBV6-5 to TRBJ1-2; D is undetermined. V lost 6 bases and J 6 bases, leaving 8 bases between the germline ends. The CDR3 covers 11 residues. Germline CDR1 and CDR2: MNHEY and SVGAGI. CDR3 DNA: TGTGCCAGCAGACTGACCAATGGCTACACCTTC. It yields the protein CASRLTNGYTF.

This sequence joins TRBV6-5 and TRBJ1-6, with D unresolved. Germline CDR1 and CDR2: MNHEY and SVGAGI. The CDR3 has 15 amino acids. V was trimmed by 5 bases and J by 4 bases, leaving 12 bases between them. CDR3 DNA sequence: TGTGCCAGCAGTAATGGCAGCCCATATAATTCACCCCTCCACTTT. Translated: CASSNGSPYNSPLHF.

V is TRBV19 and J is TRBJ1-4; D remains unclear. The ends were cut back, 7 bases at V and 8 bases at J, with 14 bases in the middle. The germline V gene has CDR1 LNHDA and CDR2 SQIVND (reference sequence). The CDR3 consists of 13 residues. The CDR3: CASKGHPEEKLFF. The CDR3 DNA is TGTGCCAGTAAAGGGCACCCAGAGGAAAAACTGTTTTTT.

The chain joins TRBV7-9 to TRBJ1-2, with no clear D. Trimming pared 1 base from V and 6 bases from J, leaving 6 bases between. The CDR3 is made up of 12 amino acids. The germline V gene has CDR1 SEHNR and CDR2 FQNEAQ (reference sequence). The CDR3 DNA follows: TGTGCCAGCAGCTTAGTCAGGCATGGCTACACCTTC. Translated, it gives CASSLVRHGYTF. The entire variable domain, with the rest obtained from reference TRBV7-9 and TRBJ1-2, is as follows: DTGVSQNPRHKITKRGQNVTFRCDPISEHNRLYWYRQTLGQGPEFLTYFQNEAQLEKSRLLSDRFSAERPKGSFSTLEIQRTEQGDSAMYLCASSLVRHGYTFGSGTRLTVV.

V gene TRBV7-9 combines with J gene TRBJ2-4; D might be TRBD1 or TRBD2, each matching 5 bases. Germline V lookup: CDR1 SEHNR, CDR2 FQNEAQ (reference sequence). V lost 4 bases and J lost 9, with 19 bases in between. The CDR3 is 15 residues long. CDR3 protein: CASSSPGPTAGIQYF. The DNA of the CDR3 is TGTGCCAGCAGCTCACCGGGGCCCACGGCCGGCATTCAGTACTTC.

The rearrangement links TRBV7-9 to TRBJ2-3; D might be TRBD1 (5 bases). Germline V gives CDR1 SEHNR, CDR2 FQNEAQ (reference sequence). Deletions cut 5 bases from V and 3 bases from J, with 9 bases between. The CDR3 consists of 13 residues. CDR3 nucleotide sequence: TGTGCCAGCAGCAAGGGGTGGACAGATACGCAGTATTTT. Protein sequence: CASSKGWTDTQYF.

The chain links TRBV13 to TRBJ1-1, with D uncertain. The V end lost 4 bases, the J end lost 1 base, and 13 bases lay between the germline ends. Germline lookup yields CDR1 PRHDT and CDR2 FYEKMQ (reference sequence). The CDR3 has 15 amino acids. CDR3 region: CASSSNIEENTEAFF. The CDR3 region has the DNA TGTGCCAGCAGCTCCAATATTGAAGAGAACACTGAAGCTTTCTTT.

The chain couples TRBV24-1 to TRBJ2-7; a weak D match, TRBD2 (5 bases). V was trimmed by 1 base and J by 8 bases, leaving 8 bases between them. Germline CDR1 reads KGHDR; CDR2 reads SFDVKD. The CDR3 is 12 residues long. The CDR3 nucleotides are TGTGCCACCAGTGATTTCACGGGGAAGCAGTACTTC. Protein sequence: CATSDFTGKQYF.

The genes are TRBV11-2 and TRBJ2-2; possibly TRBD1 for D (5 bases). V lost 5 bases, J lost 3 bases, and 10 bases lay in between. Germline V CDR1 and CDR2: SGHAT, FQNNGV. There are 14 residues in the CDR3. The CDR3 here is CASSPKGYTGELFF. CDR3 bases: TGTGCCAGCAGCCCGAAGGGGTACACCGGGGAGCTGTTTTTT.